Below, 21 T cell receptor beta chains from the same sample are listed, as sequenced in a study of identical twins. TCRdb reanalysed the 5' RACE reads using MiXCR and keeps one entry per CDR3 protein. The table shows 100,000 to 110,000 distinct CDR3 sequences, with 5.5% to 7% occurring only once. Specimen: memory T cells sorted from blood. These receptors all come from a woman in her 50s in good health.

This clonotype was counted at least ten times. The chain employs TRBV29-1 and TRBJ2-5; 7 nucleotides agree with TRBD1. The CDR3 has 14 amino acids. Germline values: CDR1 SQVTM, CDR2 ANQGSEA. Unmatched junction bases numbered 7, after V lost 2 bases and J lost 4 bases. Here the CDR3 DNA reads TGCAGCGTTGAAAAGGGGGCCTACGGAGAGACCCAGTACTTC. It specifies CSVEKGAYGETQYF.

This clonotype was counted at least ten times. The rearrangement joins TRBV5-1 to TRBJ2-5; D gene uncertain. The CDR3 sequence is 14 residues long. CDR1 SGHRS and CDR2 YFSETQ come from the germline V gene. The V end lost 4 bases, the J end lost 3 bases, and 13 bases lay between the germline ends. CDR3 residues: CASSATFRKETQYF. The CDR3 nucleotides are TGCGCCAGCAGCGCCACATTCAGGAAAGAGACCCAGTACTTC. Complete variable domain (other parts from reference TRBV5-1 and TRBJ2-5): KAGVTQTPRYLIKTRGQQVTLSCSPISGHRSVSWYQQTPGQGLQFLFEYFSETQRNKGNFPGRFSGRQFSNSRSEMNVSTLELGDSALYLCASSATFRKETQYFGPGTRLLVL.

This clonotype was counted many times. The CDR3 here is CASSSTTGFDTQYF. CDR3 nucleotide sequence: TGTGCCAGCAGTTCCACTACAGGGTTCGATACGCAGTATTTT. The chain employs TRBV12-3 or TRBV12-4 and TRBJ2-3, with D maybe TRBD1 (6 bases). Trimming left V 4 bases short and J 6 bases short, with 14 bases between. The CDR3 loop spans 14 amino acids.

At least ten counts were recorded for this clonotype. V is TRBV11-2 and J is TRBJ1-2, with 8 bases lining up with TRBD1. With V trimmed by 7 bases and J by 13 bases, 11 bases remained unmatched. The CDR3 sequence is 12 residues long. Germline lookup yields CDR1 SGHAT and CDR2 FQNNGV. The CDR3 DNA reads TGTGCCAGCACCTTGACAGGGGTGAGAGTCACCTTC. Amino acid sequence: CASTLTGVRVTF. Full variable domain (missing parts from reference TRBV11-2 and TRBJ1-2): EAGVAQSPRYKIIEKRQSVAFWCNPISGHATLYWYQQILGQGPKLLIQFQNNGVVDDSQLPKDRFSAERLKGVDSTLKIQPAKLEDSAVYLCASTLTGVRVTFGSGTRLTVV.

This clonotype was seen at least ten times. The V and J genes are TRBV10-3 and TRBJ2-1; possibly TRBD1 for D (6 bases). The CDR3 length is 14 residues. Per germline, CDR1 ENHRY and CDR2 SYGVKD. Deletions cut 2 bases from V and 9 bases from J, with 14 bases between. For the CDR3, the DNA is TGTGCCATCAGTGAGGGGGGCTCCGTGAGTGAGCAGTTCTTC. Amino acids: CAISEGGSVSEQFF.

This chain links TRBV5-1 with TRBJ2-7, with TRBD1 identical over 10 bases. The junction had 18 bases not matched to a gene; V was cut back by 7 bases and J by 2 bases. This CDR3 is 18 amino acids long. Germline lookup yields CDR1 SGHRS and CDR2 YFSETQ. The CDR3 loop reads CASPGLWTGGEAPYEQYF. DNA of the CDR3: TGCGCCAGCCCGGGCCTATGGACAGGGGGAGAAGCTCCCTACGAGCAGTACTTC.

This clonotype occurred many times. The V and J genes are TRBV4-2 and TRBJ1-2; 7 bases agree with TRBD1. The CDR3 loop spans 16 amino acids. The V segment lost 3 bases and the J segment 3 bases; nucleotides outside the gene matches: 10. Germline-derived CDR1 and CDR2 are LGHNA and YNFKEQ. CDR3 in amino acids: CASSQSEGALHYGYTF. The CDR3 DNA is TGTGCCAGCAGCCAGAGCGAGGGGGCGCTTCACTATGGCTACACCTTC.

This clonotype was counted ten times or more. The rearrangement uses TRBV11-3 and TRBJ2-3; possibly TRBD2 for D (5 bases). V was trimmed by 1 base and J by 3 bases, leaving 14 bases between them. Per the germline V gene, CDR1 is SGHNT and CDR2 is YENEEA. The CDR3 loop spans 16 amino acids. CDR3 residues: CASSLVVGVMTDTQYF. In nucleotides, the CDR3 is TGTGCCAGCAGCTTAGTGGTGGGAGTAATGACAGATACGCAGTATTTT.

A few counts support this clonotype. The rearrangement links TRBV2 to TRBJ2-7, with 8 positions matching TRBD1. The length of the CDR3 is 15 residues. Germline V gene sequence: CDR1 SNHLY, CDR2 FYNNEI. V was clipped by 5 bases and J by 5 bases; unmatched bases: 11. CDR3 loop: CASSSPDRETDEQYF. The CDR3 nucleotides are TGTGCCAGCAGTTCCCCGGACAGGGAGACAGACGAGCAGTACTTC.

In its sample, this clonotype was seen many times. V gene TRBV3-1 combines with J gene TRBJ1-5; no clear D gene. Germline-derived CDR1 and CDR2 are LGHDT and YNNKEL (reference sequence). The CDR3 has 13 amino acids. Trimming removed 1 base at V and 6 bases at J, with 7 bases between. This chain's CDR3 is CASSQGNGQPQHF. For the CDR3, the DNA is TGTGCCAGCAGCCAAGGTAACGGTCAGCCCCAGCATTTT.

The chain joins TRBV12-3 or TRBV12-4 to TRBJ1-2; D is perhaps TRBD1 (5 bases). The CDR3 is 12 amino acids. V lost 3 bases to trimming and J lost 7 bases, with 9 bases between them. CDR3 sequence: CASSLWGVGYTF. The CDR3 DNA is TGTGCCAGCAGTTTGTGGGGGGTTGGCTACACCTTC.

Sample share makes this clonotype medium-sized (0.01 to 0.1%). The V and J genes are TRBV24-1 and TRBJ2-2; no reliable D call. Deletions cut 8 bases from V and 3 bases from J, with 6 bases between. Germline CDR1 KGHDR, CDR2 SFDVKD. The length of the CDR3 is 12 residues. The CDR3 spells CATKSDTGELFF. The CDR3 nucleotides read TGTGCCACCAAATCTGACACCGGGGAGCTGTTTTTT.

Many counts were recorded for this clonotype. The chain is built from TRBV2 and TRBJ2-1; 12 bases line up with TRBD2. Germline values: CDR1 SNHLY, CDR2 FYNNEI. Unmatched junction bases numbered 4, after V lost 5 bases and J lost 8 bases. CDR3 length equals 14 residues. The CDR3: CASSKASGRDEQFF. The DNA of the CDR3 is TGTGCCAGCAGTAAGGCTAGCGGGAGGGATGAGCAGTTCTTC.

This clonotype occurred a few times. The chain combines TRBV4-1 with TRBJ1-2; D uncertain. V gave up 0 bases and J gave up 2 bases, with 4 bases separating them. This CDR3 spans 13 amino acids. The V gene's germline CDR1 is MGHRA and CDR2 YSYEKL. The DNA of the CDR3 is TGCGCCAGCAGCCAAGAGGGAAACTATGGCTACACCTTC. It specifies CASSQEGNYGYTF.

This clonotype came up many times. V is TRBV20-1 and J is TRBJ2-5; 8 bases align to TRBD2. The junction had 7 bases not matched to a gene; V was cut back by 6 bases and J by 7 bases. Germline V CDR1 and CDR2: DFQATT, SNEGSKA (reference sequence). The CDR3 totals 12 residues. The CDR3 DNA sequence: TGCAGTGCAAAGAGCGGGGGTGGGACCCAGTACTTC. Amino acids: CSAKSGGGTQYF.

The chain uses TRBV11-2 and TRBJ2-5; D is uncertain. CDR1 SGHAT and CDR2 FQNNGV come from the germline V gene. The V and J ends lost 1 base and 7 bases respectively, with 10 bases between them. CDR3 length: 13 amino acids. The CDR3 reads CASSLGARTTQYF. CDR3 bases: TGTGCCAGCAGCTTAGGCGCCAGGACGACCCAGTACTTC.

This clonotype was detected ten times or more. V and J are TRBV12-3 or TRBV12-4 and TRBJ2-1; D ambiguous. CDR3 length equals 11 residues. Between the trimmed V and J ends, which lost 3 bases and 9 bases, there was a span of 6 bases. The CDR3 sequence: CASSFRLEQFF. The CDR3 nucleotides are TGTGCCAGCAGTTTTCGCCTTGAGCAGTTCTTC.

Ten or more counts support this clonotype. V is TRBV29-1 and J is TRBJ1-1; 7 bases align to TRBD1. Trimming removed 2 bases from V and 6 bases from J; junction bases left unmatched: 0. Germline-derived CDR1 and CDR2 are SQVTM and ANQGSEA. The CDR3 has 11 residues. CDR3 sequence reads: CSVETGAEAFF. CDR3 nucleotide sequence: TGCAGCGTTGAAACAGGGGCTGAAGCTTTCTTT.

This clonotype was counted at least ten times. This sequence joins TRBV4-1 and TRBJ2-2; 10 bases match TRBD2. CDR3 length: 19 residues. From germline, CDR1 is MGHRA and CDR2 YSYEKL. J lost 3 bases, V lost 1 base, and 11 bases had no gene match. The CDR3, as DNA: TGCGCCAGCAGCCAAGTCCCCCTTACTAGCGGGACCGACACCGGGGAGCTGTTTTTT. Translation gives CASSQVPLTSGTDTGELFF.

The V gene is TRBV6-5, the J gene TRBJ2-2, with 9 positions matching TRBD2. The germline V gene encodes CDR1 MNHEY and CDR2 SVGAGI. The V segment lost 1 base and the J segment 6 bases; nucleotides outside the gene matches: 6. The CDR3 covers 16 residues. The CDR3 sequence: CASSYWASGNAGELFF. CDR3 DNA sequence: TGTGCCAGCAGTTACTGGGCTAGCGGGAATGCCGGGGAGCTGTTTTTT.

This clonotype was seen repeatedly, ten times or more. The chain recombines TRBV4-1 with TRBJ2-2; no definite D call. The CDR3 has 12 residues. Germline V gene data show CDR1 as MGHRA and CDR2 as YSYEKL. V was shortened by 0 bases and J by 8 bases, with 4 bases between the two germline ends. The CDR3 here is CASSQDGGELFF. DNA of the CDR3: TGCGCCAGCAGCCAAGACGGGGGGGAGCTGTTTTTT.